These 27 T cell receptor beta chains originate from one sample sequenced in a study of T-cell memory formation after mild COVID-19. TCRdb ran MiXCR on the 5' RACE reads and lists one entry per CDR3 protein. The repertoire includes about 110,000 distinct CDR3 sequences, roughly a sixth of them detected once, and less than 6% sits in the top ten. Specimen: PBMCs or a T cell subset sorted from them (not recorded which). These receptors were obtained from a young man who had mild COVID-19 (a few samples of this study predate the infection). Cell type and time point are not known.

J is TRBJ1-2 and V is TRBV9; 11 positions match TRBD1. The CDR3 has 15 residues. Unmatched junction bases numbered 9, after V lost 4 bases and J lost 7 bases. Looked up from germline, CDR1 is SGDLS and CDR2 is YYNGEE. The DNA of the CDR3 is TGTGCCAGCAGCCCACAATCCGGGACAGGGGGTGGCTACACCTTC. Residues: CASSPQSGTGGGYTF.

V and J are TRBV7-2 and TRBJ2-3; D may correspond to TRBD1 or TRBD2 (6 bases each). The CDR3 extends over 16 amino acids. Germline V gene lookup returns CDR1 SGHTA and CDR2 FQGNSA. Deletions cut 0 bases from V and 3 bases from J, with 13 bases between. In nucleotides, the CDR3 is TGTGCCAGCAGCTTAGCGCCGGGGGCGATGACAGATACGCAGTATTTT. Translating it yields CASSLAPGAMTDTQYF.

The chain uses TRBV6-5 and TRBJ2-3, with D possibly TRBD2 on 6 matching bases. Germline CDR1 is MNHEY and CDR2 is SVGAGI. V shed 6 bases and J shed 2 bases, with 12 bases lying between them. The CDR3 runs 14 residues. CDR3 residues: CASRASDDTDTQYF. The CDR3 nucleotides are TGTGCCAGCAGGGCTAGCGACGACACAGATACGCAGTATTTT.

Notes on this clonotype: An end of the junction differs from the germline gene, which may be a read error. The chain combines TRBV12-3 or TRBV12-4 with TRBJ1-5; TRBD1 matches 10 bases. This CDR3 comprises 13 residues. The CDR3 DNA follows: TGTGCCAGCAGTCTGGACAGGGGGAACCGCGGGTATTTT. Translation: CASSLDRGNRGYF.

This chain uses TRBV24-1 with TRBJ2-1; D may be TRBD1 (5 bases). Germline CDR1 KGHDR, CDR2 SFDVKD. The length of the CDR3 is 13 residues. V was clipped by 6 bases and J by 4 bases, with 9 bases between them. The CDR3 sequence is CATSTGSYNEQFF. CDR3 bases: TGTGCCACCAGTACAGGATCATACAATGAGCAGTTCTTC.

This clonotype was picked up a small number of times. The chain employs TRBV6-1 and TRBJ2-1; TRBD1 is a possible D gene (5 bases). The CDR3 loop spans 12 amino acids. CDR1 and CDR2 from the germline V gene are MNHNS and SASEGT. V shed 6 bases and J shed 8 bases, with 11 bases lying between them. As DNA, the CDR3 is TGTGCCAGCAGCGCCCAGGGCCATGAGCAGTTCTTC. Its protein product is CASSAQGHEQFF.

The V gene is TRBV7-9, the J gene TRBJ1-1; D is uncertain. The germline CDR1 and CDR2 sequences are SEHNR and FQNEAQ (reference sequence). Trimming left V 5 bases short and J 5 bases short, with 12 bases between. CDR3 length: 13 residues. The CDR3 spells CASSLFEGTEAFF. CDR3 coding DNA: TGTGCCAGCAGCCTGTTTGAAGGGACTGAAGCTTTCTTT.

The rearrangement joins TRBV5-8 to TRBJ1-1; 7 bases map to TRBD1. Germline CDR1 reads SGHTS; CDR2 reads YDEGEE. The CDR3 runs 14 residues. V lost 5 bases and J lost 5; bases outside the gene matches: 9. The CDR3 spells CASRPRQGGTEAFF. The CDR3 DNA follows: TGTGCCAGCAGACCCCGACAGGGTGGAACTGAAGCTTTCTTT.

The genes are TRBV7-2 and TRBJ2-3; D call uncertain. This CDR3 is built from 13 residues. Trimming cost V 5 bases and J 4 bases, with 10 bases left between them. Germline V lookup: CDR1 SGHTA, CDR2 FQGNSA. The CDR3 DNA follows: TGTGCCAGCAGCCGGGTGATGGCAGATACGCAGTATTTT. Its translation: CASSRVMADTQYF.

V is TRBV29-1 and J is TRBJ1-2; tentatively, D is TRBD1 (6 bases). Trimming shortened V by 3 bases and J by 3 bases, and 8 bases separated the two germline ends. The CDR3 consists of 12 residues. Germline CDR1 reads SQVTM; CDR2 reads ANQGSEA. The DNA of the CDR3 is TGCAGCGTTGATGGGGGCTACTATGGCTACACCTTC. Protein product: CSVDGGYYGYTF. Drawing the rest from reference TRBV29-1 and TRBJ1-2, the complete variable domain is SAVISQKPSRDICQRGTSLTIQCQVDSQVTMMFWYRQQPGQSLTLIATANQGSEATYESGFVIDKFPISRPNLTFSTLTVSNMSPEDSSIYLCSVDGGYYGYTFGSGTRLTVV.

The chain carries TRBV3-1 and TRBJ2-7, with no clear D. The V gene lost 1 base and the J gene lost 2 bases, with 12 bases spanning the gap. The germline V gene has CDR1 LGHDT and CDR2 YNNKEL (reference sequence). The CDR3 has 15 residues. The CDR3, as DNA: TGTGCCAGCAGCCAAGGGGGATTAAACCCCTACGAGCAGTACGTC. Protein: CASSQGGLNPYEQYV.

This clonotype was recorded a few times. The chain has TRBV3-1 and TRBJ1-1; maybe TRBD1 (5 bases). CDR3 size: 16 residues. Trimming cost V 4 bases and J 1 base, with 16 bases left between them. CDR1 and CDR2 from the germline V gene are LGHDT and YNNKEL (reference sequence). The CDR3 loop is CASSLGGARGNTEAFF. CDR3 DNA sequence: TGTGCCAGCAGCCTCGGCGGGGCACGGGGGAACACTGAAGCTTTCTTT.

This clonotype appeared many times. V usage is TRBV5-1 and J usage is TRBJ1-1, with D unclear. Trimming stripped 2 bases from V and 1 base from J, with 6 bases between. The CDR3 is 13 amino acids. Germline loops: CDR1 SGHRS, CDR2 YFSETQ. CDR3 in amino acids: CASSFHGNTEAFF. The CDR3 DNA reads TGCGCCAGCAGCTTTCATGGGAACACTGAAGCTTTCTTT.

The chain has TRBV12-3 or TRBV12-4 and TRBJ1-5, with 11 bases aligning to TRBD1. The ends lost 6 bases at V and 3 bases at J; junction bases unmatched: 1. This CDR3 spans 14 amino acids. The CDR3 sequence is CASRGQGDNQPQHF. The CDR3 nucleotides are TGTGCCAGCAGGGGACAGGGGGACAATCAGCCCCAGCATTTT.

V usage is TRBV3-1 and J usage is TRBJ2-3; D unclear. CDR1 and CDR2 from the germline V gene are LGHDT and YNNKEL (reference sequence). The CDR3 is 13 residues long. Trimming stripped 1 base from V and 3 bases from J, with 5 bases between. The CDR3 here is CASSQVLTDTQYF. CDR3 DNA: TGTGCCAGCAGCCAAGTTTTGACAGATACGCAGTATTTT.

The chain links TRBV20-1 to TRBJ2-1, with D possibly TRBD2 on 6 matching bases. The CDR3 consists of 16 residues. Germline loops: CDR1 DFQATT, CDR2 SNEGSKA (reference sequence). V lost 0 bases, J lost 9 bases, and 21 bases lay in between. CDR3 bases: TGCAGTGCTAGAGATCCTTACGGGGGTCGTCGGGTTGAGCAGTTCTTC. Translated: CSARDPYGGRRVEQFF.

This clonotype was counted only a few times. The V call is TRBV7-2, the J call TRBJ2-3; maybe TRBD1 (6 bases). The V and J ends lost 0 bases and 8 bases respectively, with 9 bases between them. CDR1 is SGHTA, CDR2 FQGNSA, per germline. This CDR3 comprises 13 residues. DNA for the CDR3: TGTGCCAGCAGCTTAGCGTCACAGGGTACGCAGTATTTT. Protein: CASSLASQGTQYF. The complete variable domain, with remaining parts taken from reference TRBV7-2 and TRBJ2-3, reads GAGVSQSPSNKVTEKGKDVELRCDPISGHTALYWYRQSLGQGLEFLIYFQGNSAPDKSGLPSDRFSAERTGGSVSTLTIQRTQQEDSAVYLCASSLASQGTQYFGPGTRLTVL.

This clonotype was counted between two and nine times. The chain joins TRBV7-9 to TRBJ1-1; D gene ambiguous. CDR1 SEHNR and CDR2 FQNEAQ come from the germline V gene (reference sequence). Trimming removed 0 bases at V and 3 bases at J, with 8 bases between. There are 14 residues in the CDR3. The CDR3 protein is CASSLAGMDTEAFF. The CDR3 DNA is TGTGCCAGCAGCTTAGCAGGGATGGACACTGAAGCTTTCTTT.

This rearrangement joins TRBV2 to TRBJ2-1, with D maybe TRBD2 (6 bases). The germline V and J ends were trimmed by 7 bases and 4 bases, with 20 bases remaining between them. The germline CDR1 and CDR2 sequences are SNHLY and FYNNEI. This CDR3 is built from 16 residues. The CDR3 DNA is TGTGCCAGCATTCCCGCGGGGACGGCTTCTTACAATGAGCAGTTCTTC. Translation gives CASIPAGTASYNEQFF.

This clonotype was counted many times. The chain employs TRBV4-3 and TRBJ2-5, with TRBD2 matching 7 bases. J was trimmed by 5 bases and V by 4 bases; bases with no gene match: 7. The CDR3 is 14 residues long. CDR1 is LGHNA, CDR2 YSLEER, per germline. The CDR3: CASSPSLATETQYF. CDR3 bases: TGCGCCAGCAGCCCGTCACTAGCGACCGAGACCCAGTACTTC.

CDR3 nucleotides: TGCAGCGCCTGGACCCCCCGGGACAGCTGGGAGACCCAGTACTTC. It translates to CSAWTPRDSWETQYF. The genes are TRBV29-1 and TRBJ2-5, with TRBD1 matching over 7 bases. The CDR3 loop spans 15 amino acids. The germline V gene has CDR1 SQVTM and CDR2 ANQGSEA. The V gene end was trimmed by 7 bases and the J gene end by 5 bases; junction bases not matched to a gene: 16.

The rearrangement uses TRBV6-1 and TRBJ2-7; 7 bases match TRBD2. There are 13 residues in the CDR3. The V gene's germline CDR1 is MNHNS and CDR2 SASEGT. V lost 6 bases to trimming and J lost 7 bases; unmatched junction nucleotides: 9. CDR3 region: CASRPASGVEQYV. CDR3 bases: TGTGCCAGCAGACCAGCTAGCGGAGTAGAGCAGTACGTC.

This clonotype counts as medium-sized. This rearrangement joins TRBV7-2 to TRBJ2-3, with 9 bases lining up with TRBD1. The trim removed 1 base at V and 4 bases at J, leaving 0 bases unmatched. The CDR3 spans 14 residues. The V gene's germline CDR1 is SGHTA and CDR2 FQGNSA. CDR3 sequence (DNA): TGTGCCAGCAGCTTAGGACAGGGGGCAGATACGCAGTATTTT. This encodes CASSLGQGADTQYF.

The chain uses TRBV20-1 and TRBJ2-7; 11 bases align to TRBD2. CDR1 DFQATT and CDR2 SNEGSKA come from the germline V gene (reference sequence). The CDR3 covers 13 residues. Germline trimming cut 6 bases from V and 2 bases from J; bases unmatched to any gene: 3. CDR3 in amino acids: CSARLAGTYEQYF. Here the CDR3 DNA reads TGCAGTGCGCGACTAGCGGGGACCTACGAGCAGTACTTC.

This sequence joins TRBV10-3 and TRBJ1-1; TRBD1 aligns across 12 bases. This CDR3 has 13 amino acids. Trimming took 3 bases from V and 12 from J; bases not matched to a gene: 5. Germline loops: CDR1 ENHRY, CDR2 SYGVKD. The CDR3 sequence is CAISEGTGGSSFF. In DNA form, the CDR3 reads TGTGCCATCAGTGAAGGGACAGGGGGCTCGTCTTTCTTT.

This clonotype came up a few times. The chain employs TRBV7-3 and TRBJ2-7; D is unresolved. The CDR3 runs 16 residues. Germline V gives CDR1 SGHTA, CDR2 FQGTGA. With 0 bases removed from V and 4 bases from J, the gap between germline ends came to 16 bases. CDR3 in DNA: TGTGCCAGCAGCTTAACCACCTTCGGCTCAAGGTACGAGCAGTACGTC. It yields the protein CASSLTTFGSRYEQYV.

Many counts were recorded for this clonotype. The chain joins TRBV7-9 to TRBJ1-5; the D is unclear. The V and J ends lost 4 bases and 3 bases respectively, with 7 bases between them. The germline V gene has CDR1 SEHNR and CDR2 FQNEAQ (reference sequence). CDR3 length: 13 residues. The CDR3 coding sequence is TGTGCCAGCAGCTGGGATTTCAATCAGCCCCAGCATTTT. Translating gives CASSWDFNQPQHF.